This TCR beta chain was observed in a study of CD4+ T cells in melanoma. Overall study findings and caveats: A reported correlation linked neoantigen-specific CD4+ T cells to CD8+, macrophage and B cell function. Diverse differentiation states were reported for melanoma neoantigen-specific CD4+ T cells.

Regarding this clone: The target antigen is unknown.

CDR3 size: 13 residues. V was pared by 5 bases and J by 3 bases, with 9 bases between. Per germline, CDR1 SGHRS and CDR2 YFSETQ. TCRdb's copy holds only in-frame clones and misses some; the assay was immunoSEQ multiplex PCR. The table records roughly 120,000 clones, approximately 90% of them present only once. The sequencing sample was made of peripheral blood. The clonotype comes from a human donor with melanoma. J is TRBJ1-5 and V is TRBV5-1; no firm D call. The CDR3 DNA sequence: TGCGCCAGCAGGGAAGGATTCAATCAGCCCCAGCATTTT. This sequence encodes CASREGFNQPQHF. Filled out from reference TRBV5-1 and TRBJ1-5, the complete variable domain reads KAGVTQTPRYLIKTRGQQVTLSCSPISGHRSVSWYQQTPGQGLQFLFEYFSETQRNKGNFPGRFSGRQFSNSRSEMNVSTLELGDSALYLCASREGFNQPQHFGDGTRLSIL.